This TCR beta chain was documented in a study of CD8+CD57+ T cells in acquired aplastic anemia (dated by TCRdb to the late 2010s). Some background on the complete study: A mean of about 3.2 ug of DNA, ranging from about 0.2 to 27.4 ug, was extracted from sorted CD4+ and CD8+ cells. A CD8+CD57+ expansion meant a frequency higher than the mean frequency seen in healthy subjects. What the research found in general, with its limitations: Patients and healthy controls showed no significant difference in CD8+ Simpson's diversity (P=0.060). Around 27 CD8+ CDR3 sequences were shared between patients and controls but appeared highly expressed in patients and within their immunodominant clones.

Flow cytometry had shown CD8+CD57+ cell expansion in the patients selected for sequencing. Every patient had a diagnosis of severe acquired aplastic anemia based on International Study of Aplastic Anemia and Agranulocytosis and Camitta criteria. No therapy had been received by the patients at the time of blood sampling. The study deep-sequenced TCR repertoires of sorted CD4+ and CD8+ blood T cells from severe aplastic anemia patients and healthy subjects. Patients were enrolled in the USA under clinicaltrials.gov protocols 00001620, 01623167, 00001397, 00071045, 00081523 and 00961064. Ficoll-Paque density gradient centrifugation was used to isolate peripheral blood mononuclear cells. Before DNA was extracted, CD4+ and CD8+ T cells were sorted using either FACS or magnetic beads. TCR beta VDJ combination and CDR3 sequence profiling used genomic DNA as the template. An Illumina HiSeq 2000 was used for TCR repertoire sequencing. Per the source publication's procedure: TRBV/TRBJ rearrangement plots, CDR3 size and DJ length profiles, and Simpson's diversity index were used to evaluate the repertoires. The immunodominant clone was defined as the most abundant DNA sequence in deep sequencing data. CDR3 amino acid sequences were checked for sharing across subjects and were also compared against the VDJdb database and published repertoires. TCRdb took the public reads, trimmed them with fastp at Q25, ran MiXCR for clone calling and kept in-frame beta chains. Rows merge per CDR3 protein into single entries with the most common DNA and genes. These V and J calls are TCRdb output, not the study's own analysis. The sample includes around 42,000 distinct CDR3 sequences, with roughly 63% observed a single time. Clones ranked in the top ten supply just under 60% of the sample.

On this clonotype: There is no known antigen for this receptor. The sample holds no much larger clone one base away, and base qualities are not on file.

V lost 3 bases and J lost 1 base; the stretch between them is 12 bases long. According to the germline V gene (reference sequence), CDR1 reads DFQATT and CDR2 reads SNEGSKA. From the cysteine up to the phenylalanine, the CDR3 has a length of 14 residues. Only the CDR3 part of the read is kept: 42 bases, read in frame from the first base. The clonotype originates from a human donor with aplastic anemia. Sequenced material: sorted CD4+, CD8+, or CD8+CD57+ T cells (not recorded which) from PBMCs. Here the chain combines TRBV20-1 and TRBJ1-1; no confident D gene assignment can be made. The CDR3 region: CSASSSVTNTEAFF. The nucleotide sequence is given as TGCAGTGCTAGTTCATCGGTTACGAACACTGAAGCTTTCTTT.